A selection of T cell receptor beta chains follows, all from one sample in a study of T cell responses to AZD1222 COVID-19 vaccine. Only in-frame clones appear in the TCRdb table, and some are missing; sequencing was by immunoSEQ multiplex PCR. The sample lists 150,000 or so clones, 90% seen once, with roughly 6% in the top ten. The sample here was peripheral blood, taken 28 days after the second AZD1222 dose. The receptors come from an adult who received the AZD1222 COVID-19 vaccine. CDR3s include the opening cysteine and the closing phenylalanine or tryptophan. Each record gives: CDR3 protein, CDR3 DNA, clone size, J gene, V gene, D gene. D genes are given only for firm matches. Size is stated for part of the rows, as once, few or many counts, or as a class when the clone is expanded.

CASRDPGQGAQQYF,TGTGCCAGCAGAGACCCGGGACAGGGGGCTCAACAGTACTTC,.,TRBJ2-7,TRBV6-5,TRBD1
CASSRGNTEAFF,TGCGCCAGCAGCCGGGGGAACACTGAAGCTTTCTTT,few,TRBJ1-1,TRBV4-3,.
CASSIDPNEQFF,TGTGCCAGTAGTATCGATCCCAATGAGCAGTTCTTC,.,TRBJ2-1,TRBV19,.
CAWSGIMAGELFF,TGTGCCTGGAGTGGTATAATGGCCGGGGAGCTGTTTTTT,.,TRBJ2-2,TRBV30,.
CAWRRPGTSGNTDTQYF,TGTGCCTGGAGACGACCCGGGACTAGCGGGAACACAGATACGCAGTATTTT,.,TRBJ2-3,TRBV30,TRBD2
CASSFGQKETQYF,TGCGCCAGCAGCTTTGGACAGAAAGAGACCCAGTACTTC,.,TRBJ2-5,TRBV5-1,.
CASRWTSGGTERNEQFF,TGTGCCAGCAGGTGGACTAGCGGGGGGACTGAGCGGAATGAGCAGTTCTTC,.,TRBJ2-1,TRBV27,TRBD2
CASSLRTNYGYTF,TGTGCCAGCAGTTTGAGGACAAACTATGGCTACACCTTC,.,TRBJ1-2,TRBV27,.
CASRGYGENTGELFF,TGTGCCAGCAGGGGTTACGGGGAGAACACCGGGGAGCTGTTTTTT,.,TRBJ2-2,TRBV6-6,.
CASSTSGGAGEQFF,TGTGCCAGTAGTACTAGCGGGGGGGCCGGTGAGCAGTTCTTC,.,TRBJ2-1,TRBV19,TRBD2
CASSNPGQTQETQYF,TGTGCCAGTAGTAACCCCGGACAGACCCAAGAGACCCAGTACTTC,.,TRBJ2-5,TRBV19,.
CASGGQKYEAFF,TGTGCCAGCGGGGGACAGAAATATGAAGCTTTCTTT,once,TRBJ1-1,TRBV11-1,TRBD1
CSVEDQYLGKYEQYF,TGCAGCGTTGAAGATCAATACCTAGGGAAGTACGAGCAGTACTTC,.,TRBJ2-7,TRBV29-1,.
CASIRARVNTEAFF,TGTGCCAGCATAAGGGCACGGGTGAACACTGAAGCTTTCTTT,.,TRBJ1-1,TRBV6-5,.
CASSSPKRLQSRANVLTF,TGTGCCAGCAGTTCGCCCAAGCGTTTACAAAGTCGGGCCAACGTCCTGACTTTC,once,TRBJ2-6,TRBV6-7,.
CASRGPGTGPDSNQPQHF,TGTGCCAGCAGGGGCCCGGGGACAGGACCTGATAGCAATCAGCCCCAGCATTTT,.,TRBJ1-5,TRBV2,TRBD1
CASSYTNSPLHF,TGTGCCAGCAGTTACACAAATTCACCCCTCCACTTT,.,TRBJ1-6,TRBV6-5,.
CASSLGDREGSPLHF,TGTGCCAGCAGCTTGGGGGACAGGGAAGGTTCACCCCTCCACTTT,.,TRBJ1-6,TRBV5-6,TRBD1
CASSDRGESPLHF,TGTGCCAGCTCCGACAGGGGAGAATCACCCCTCCACTTT,.,TRBJ1-6,TRBV7-9,TRBD1
CASSFDGYGYTF,TGTGCCAGCAGTTTCGATGGCTATGGCTACACCTTC,.,TRBJ1-2,TRBV12-3/TRBV12-4,.
CASSEMARLSGNTIYF,TGTGCCAGCAGTGAAATGGCACGGCTCTCTGGAAACACCATATATTTT,.,TRBJ1-3,TRBV6-1,.
CASSYISRPTGELFF,TGTGCCAGCAGCTACATATCCCGTCCTACCGGGGAGCTGTTTTTT,.,TRBJ2-2,TRBV5-4,.
CAAKGGSGPEQYF,TGTGCCGCTAAGGGCGGGAGTGGACCCGAGCAGTACTTC,.,TRBJ2-7,TRBV30,TRBD2
CATGSQRGSDYGYTF,TGTGCCACGGGTAGCCAAAGAGGGAGTGACTATGGCTACACCTTC,.,TRBJ1-2,TRBV10-3,.
CASSIGQGAGGELFF,TGCGCCAGCAGCATAGGACAGGGGGCCGGCGGGGAGCTGTTTTTT,.,TRBJ2-2,TRBV5-1,TRBD1
CASSGGNTDTQYF,TGTGCCAGCAGCGGCGGGAACACAGATACGCAGTATTTT,.,TRBJ2-3,TRBV5-4,.
CASSLAGDNSPLHF,TGTGCCAGCAGCCTCGCGGGGGATAATTCACCCCTCCACTTT,.,TRBJ1-6,TRBV4-2,.
CASTLQDYNEKLFF,TGTGCCAGCACCTTACAGGATTATAATGAAAAACTGTTTTTT,.,TRBJ1-4,TRBV9,.
CASGMRRGQVSNQPQHF,TGTGCCAGTGGGATGCGCCGGGGACAAGTTAGCAATCAGCCCCAGCATTTT,once,TRBJ1-5,TRBV19,.
CASSPDSKNTEAFF,TGTGCCAGCAGTCCGGACAGTAAGAACACTGAAGCTTTCTTT,.,TRBJ1-1,TRBV28,.
CASSGTGEAGNTIYF,TGTGCCAGCAGCGGGACAGGGGAAGCTGGAAACACCATATATTTT,.,TRBJ1-3,TRBV6-5,TRBD1
CASSQVSLVYGELFF,TGTGCCAGCAGCCAAGTAAGCCTAGTGTACGGGGAGCTGTTTTTT,.,TRBJ2-2,TRBV3-1/TRBV3-2,.
CASTDRDEQYF,TGTGCCAGCACCGATAGAGACGAGCAGTACTTC,.,TRBJ2-7,TRBV28,.
CASSQEGAANYGYTF,TGTGCCAGCAGCCAAGAGGGGGCGGCTAACTATGGCTACACCTTC,.,TRBJ1-2,TRBV4-2,.
CASSATISGVYGANVLTF,TGCGCCAGCAGCGCAACCATTAGCGGGGTCTATGGGGCCAACGTCCTGACTTTC,.,TRBJ2-6,TRBV5-1,TRBD2
CAISEEGTGTQQTNEKLFF,TGTGCCATCAGTGAGGAAGGGACAGGGACTCAACAAACTAATGAAAAACTGTTTTTT,.,TRBJ1-4,TRBV10-3,TRBD1
CAISDETGLGAQHF,TGTGCCATCAGTGACGAGACAGGGCTGGGGGCCCAGCATTTT,.,TRBJ1-5,TRBV10-3,TRBD1
CASSLASGINEQFF,TGTGCCAGCAGCTTAGCTTCCGGGATTAATGAGCAGTTCTTC,.,TRBJ2-1,TRBV7-2,.
CASSSLPGLAGGPVTGELFF,TGTGCCAGCAGTTCACTTCCGGGACTAGCGGGAGGGCCAGTCACCGGGGAGCTGTTTTTT,.,TRBJ2-2,TRBV28,TRBD2